This entry describes one T cell receptor beta chain. CDR1 and CDR2 (germline): KGHSH, LQKENI. The CDR3 length is 15 residues. Deletions cut 5 bases from V and 2 bases from J, with 14 bases between. This sample stems from a study of T-cell memory formation after mild COVID-19. Each CDR3 protein gets one entry after TCRdb re-called the 5' RACE reads with MiXCR. Of some 340,000 distinct CDR3 sequences in the sample, approximately 13% were seen once. This TCR was sampled from a man aged 18 to 29 who had mild COVID-19 (a few samples of this study predate the infection). Cell type and time point are not known. The sample taken for sequencing was PBMCs or a T cell subset sorted from them (not recorded which). The chain combines TRBV18 with TRBJ2-3, with D tentatively TRBD2 (6 bases). The CDR3 reads CASSRSGFSTDTQYF. The DNA of the CDR3 is TGTGCCAGCTCAAGAAGCGGGTTCTCCACAGATACGCAGTATTTT.